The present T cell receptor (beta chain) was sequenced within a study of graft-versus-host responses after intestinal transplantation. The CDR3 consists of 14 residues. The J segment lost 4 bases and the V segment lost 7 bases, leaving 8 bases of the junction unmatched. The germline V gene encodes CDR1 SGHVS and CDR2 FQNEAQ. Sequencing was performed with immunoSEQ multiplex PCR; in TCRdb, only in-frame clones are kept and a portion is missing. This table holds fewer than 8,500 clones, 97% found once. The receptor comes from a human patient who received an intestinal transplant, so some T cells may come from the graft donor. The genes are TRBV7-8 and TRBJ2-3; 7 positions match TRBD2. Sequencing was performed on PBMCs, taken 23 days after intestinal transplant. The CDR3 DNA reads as TGTGCCAGCACCCTCGGGGGGACTCCAGATACGCAGTATTTT. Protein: CASTLGGTPDTQYF.